A selection of T cell receptor beta chains follows, all from one sample in a study of OX40 agonist ivuxolimab in advanced cancers. Sequencing was performed with immunoSEQ multiplex PCR; in TCRdb, only in-frame clones are kept and a portion is missing. Of more than 100,000 clones listed, less than 95% are singletons. The starting material was CD4+ or CD8+ T cells sorted from blood, obtained in a trial of the OX40 agonist ivuxolimab. The receptors here all came from an adult with an advanced solid tumor such as melanoma, head and neck, liver or kidney cancer. CDR3s include the opening cysteine and the closing phenylalanine or tryptophan. D genes are given only for firm matches. Expanded clones are given a class, and other clones once, few, many or no size at all.

NA | TRBJ2-5 | NA | TRBV4-2 | TGTGCCAGCAGCCAGGATCAAGAGACCCAGTACTTC | CASSQDQETQYF
NA | TRBJ2-7 | NA | TRBV27 | TGTGCCAGCAGTTTTAAGGCCCACTCCTACGAGCAGTACTTC | CASSFKAHSYEQYF
NA | TRBJ2-2 | TRBD2 | TRBV19 | TGTGCCAGTAGCATCTATATTAGCGGGAGGAACACCGGGGAGCTGTTTTTT | CASSIYISGRNTGELFF
once | TRBJ1-1 | NA | TRBV7-3 | TGTGCCAGCAGCTTAGGGGGGGCGTTGGCTGAAGCTTTCTTT | CASSLGGALAEAFF
NA | TRBJ2-2 | TRBD2 | TRBV7-7 | TGTGCTAGCAGCTCAGGACTAGCGATCGCGAACACCGGGGAGCTGTTTTTT | CASSSGLAIANTGELFF
NA | TRBJ1-1 | TRBD1 | TRBV6-5 | TGTGCCAGCAGTCACAGGGGGAAGAACACTGAAGCTTTCTTT | CASSHRGKNTEAFF
once | TRBJ2-2 | NA | TRBV5-6 | TGTGCCAGCAGCCCACTTAATGGGCGCACCGGGGAGCTGTTTTTT | CASSPLNGRTGELFF
once | TRBJ2-7 | NA | TRBV9 | TGTGCCAGCAGCCCTAGCCCAGGCGATACCTACGAGCAGTACTTC | CASSPSPGDTYEQYF
NA | TRBJ2-2 | TRBD1 | TRBV7-9 | TGTGCCAGCAGCTTACCCACCGGGACAGGCGCCGGGGAGCTGTTTTTT | CASSLPTGTGAGELFF
NA | TRBJ2-7 | NA | TRBV6-6 | TGTGCCAGCACCTCCGATGGGAGAGGCTACGAGCAGTACTTC | CASTSDGRGYEQYF
NA | TRBJ1-1 | NA | TRBV9 | TGTGCCAGCAGTGTCGACGCGGGGACGAACACTGAAGCTTTCTTT | CASSVDAGTNTEAFF
NA | TRBJ2-1 | NA | TRBV25-1 | TGTGCCAGCAGTAGTGGAGGGCGGAATGAGCAGTTCTTC | CASSSGGRNEQFF
NA | TRBJ2-3 | NA | TRBV7-2 | TGTGCCAGCAGACGAATCCCGGTTAGTGTAGATACGCAGTATTTT | CASRRIPVSVDTQYF
NA | TRBJ2-1 | NA | TRBV4-2 | TGTGCCAGCAGCCAAGAATTGCGGCTCGAGCAGTTCTTC | CASSQELRLEQFF
NA | TRBJ2-1 | NA | TRBV5-1 | TGCGCCAGCAGCTTCCTTCTCGGACCCACAGCTCACAATGAGCAGTTCTTC | CASSFLLGPTAHNEQFF
NA | TRBJ2-3 | NA | TRBV5-1 | TGCGCCAGCAGCGTACGACCTGCCCAAGATACGCAGTATTTT | CASSVRPAQDTQYF
NA | TRBJ1-1 | TRBD1 | TRBV11-2 | TGTGCCAGCAGCTTAGGGGACAGGGGGGGAACTGAAGCTTTCTTT | CASSLGDRGGTEAFF
NA | TRBJ1-2 | NA | TRBV4-3 | TGCGCCAGCAGCCATGGGGGGGGCGGATTGCATGGCTACACCTTC | CASSHGGGGLHGYTF
NA | TRBJ2-7 | NA | TRBV29-1 | TGCAGCGTTATCCGGGACACAGCCTACGAGCAGTACTTC | CSVIRDTAYEQYF
NA | TRBJ2-7 | TRBD2 | TRBV6-1 | TGTGCCAGCAGTGTTATTGGGGGCGGGAGGGCCTTCTACGAGCAGTACTTC | CASSVIGGGRAFYEQYF
once | TRBJ2-7 | TRBD1 | TRBV9 | TGTGCCAGCAGCGCCCTCGGGACAGCGACCTACGAGCAGTACTTC | CASSALGTATYEQYF
NA | TRBJ2-5 | NA | TRBV2 | TGTGCCAGCAGAGGAGCTCAAGAGACCCAGTACTTC | CASRGAQETQYF
once | TRBJ1-2 | NA | TRBV28 | TGTGCCAGCAGTTTGGGCTCTAACTATGGCTACACCTTC | CASSLGSNYGYTF
NA | TRBJ2-1 | NA | TRBV11-3 | TGTGCCAGCAGCTTAGGTGGATCGGGCTCCTACAATGAGCAGTTCTTC | CASSLGGSGSYNEQFF
NA | TRBJ2-1 | NA | TRBV29-1 | TGCAGCGTTTTAGGGGCGCGAGGGCTGCTCTCCTACAATGAGCAGTTCTTC | CSVLGARGLLSYNEQFF
NA | TRBJ1-6 | NA | TRBV9 | TGTGCCAGCAGCCCTACGGGCTTTAATTCACCCCTCCACTTT | CASSPTGFNSPLHF
NA | TRBJ1-1 | NA | TRBV21-1 | TGTGCCAGCAGTCACCACCCAGGGGTGAACACTGAAGCTTTCTTT | CASSHHPGVNTEAFF
NA | TRBJ2-7 | NA | TRBV18 | TGTGCCAGCTCCCCTTGGACGGCGAAAGAGGCCTACGAGCAGTACTTC | CASSPWTAKEAYEQYF
NA | TRBJ1-4 | TRBD1 | TRBV11-2 | TGTGCCAGCAGCTTGACAGGGGCTAATGAAAAACTGTTTTTT | CASSLTGANEKLFF
NA | TRBJ2-1 | TRBD1 | TRBV5-1 | TGCGCCAGCAGCTTCACCTGGTCGGGACAGGGGTCGAATGAGCAGTTCTTC | CASSFTWSGQGSNEQFF
NA | TRBJ2-5 | TRBD1 | TRBV5-4 | TGTGCCAGCAGCTTCGGGACAGGGGGCCAAGAGACCCAGTACTTC | CASSFGTGGQETQYF
few | TRBJ1-5 | NA | TRBV15 | TGTGCCACCAGCAGTCGATGGCAGGACTATCAGCCCCAGCATTTT | CATSSRWQDYQPQHF
NA | TRBJ2-2 | NA | TRBV6-5 | TGTGCCAGCAGTTACTCGGGCCGAATGAACACCGGGGAGCTGTTTTTT | CASSYSGRMNTGELFF
NA | TRBJ1-4 | TRBD1 | TRBV28 | TGTGCCAGCAGTTTAAGGCAGGGGGCTCGGACTAATGAAAAACTGTTTTTT | CASSLRQGARTNEKLFF
NA | TRBJ2-7 | NA | TRBV18 | TGTGCCAGTTCGGTATCGCAGGTCTCCTACGAGCAGTACTTC | CASSVSQVSYEQYF
NA | TRBJ1-2 | NA | TRBV27 | TGTGCCAGCAGTTTAAGACAGCACTATGGCTACACCTTC | CASSLRQHYGYTF
NA | TRBJ2-1 | NA | TRBV7-2 | TGTGCCAGCAGCCCCCCGAACAGCTACAATGAGCAGTTCTTC | CASSPPNSYNEQFF
NA | TRBJ2-5 | NA | TRBV5-6 | TGTGCCAGCAGCTTGGATGTTAGCCAGCAAGAGACCCAGTACTTC | CASSLDVSQQETQYF
NA | TRBJ2-7 | TRBD1 | TRBV5-8 | TGTGCCGGCAGCTTGACCAGGGGGCTATACGAGCAGTACTTC | CAGSLTRGLYEQYF
NA | TRBJ2-7 | TRBD1 | TRBV4-1 | TGCGCCAGCAGCCAAGGTGGGGCCCGGGACAGGTCCTACGAGCAGTACTTC | CASSQGGARDRSYEQYF
once | TRBJ1-2 | NA | TRBV5-1 | TGCGCCAGCAGCTGGGGGATGGACGGGACTAACTATGGCTACACCTTC | CASSWGMDGTNYGYTF
NA | TRBJ2-1 | NA | TRBV18 | TGTGCCAGCTCACCGAATAGGGGGGATGAGCAGTTCTTC | CASSPNRGDEQFF
NA | TRBJ2-7 | NA | TRBV28 | TGTGCCAGCAGTCTCGAACAGGGCTCGGACTACGAGCAGTACTTC | CASSLEQGSDYEQYF
NA | TRBJ1-4 | NA | TRBV7-9 | TGTGCCAGCAGCCGGGGCCAATGGGAAAATGAAAAACTGTTTTTT | CASSRGQWENEKLFF